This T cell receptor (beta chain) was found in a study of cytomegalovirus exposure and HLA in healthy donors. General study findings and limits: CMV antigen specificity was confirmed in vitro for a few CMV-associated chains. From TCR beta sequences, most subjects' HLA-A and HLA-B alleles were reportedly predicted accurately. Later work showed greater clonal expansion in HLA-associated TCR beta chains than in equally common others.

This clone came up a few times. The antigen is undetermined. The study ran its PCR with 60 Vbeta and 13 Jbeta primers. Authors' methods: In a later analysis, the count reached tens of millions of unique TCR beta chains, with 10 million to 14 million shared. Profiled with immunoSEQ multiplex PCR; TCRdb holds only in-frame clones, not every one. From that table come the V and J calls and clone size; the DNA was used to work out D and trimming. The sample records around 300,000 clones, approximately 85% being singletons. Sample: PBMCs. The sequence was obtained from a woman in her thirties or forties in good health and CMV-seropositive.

The CDR3 loop reads CASRGTSGANPYEQYF. The CDR3 coding sequence is TGTGCCAGCAGAGGGACTAGCGGGGCCAATCCCTACGAGCAGTACTTC. The chain joins TRBV27 to TRBJ2-7, with 13 bases that match TRBD2. V shed 6 bases, J shed 2 bases, and the junction held 7 bases outside the gene matches. The germline gives CDR1 MNHEY, CDR2 SMNVEV (reference sequence). The CDR3 loop spans 16 amino acids.